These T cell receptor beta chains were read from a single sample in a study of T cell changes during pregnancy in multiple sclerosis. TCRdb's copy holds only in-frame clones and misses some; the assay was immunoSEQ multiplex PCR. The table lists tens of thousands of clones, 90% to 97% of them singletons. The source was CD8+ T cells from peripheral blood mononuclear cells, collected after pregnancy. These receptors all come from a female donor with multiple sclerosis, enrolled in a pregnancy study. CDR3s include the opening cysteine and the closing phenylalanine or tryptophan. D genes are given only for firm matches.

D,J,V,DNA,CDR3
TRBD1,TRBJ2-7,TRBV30,TGTGCCTGGAGTGTTCAACAGGGGGCCTACGAGCAGTACTTC,CAWSVQQGAYEQYF
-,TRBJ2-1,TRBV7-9,TGTGCCAGCAGTCCCTCGGCGGGTCCCTGGTACAATGAGCAGTTCTTC,CASSPSAGPWYNEQFF